A single sample is the source of the 24 T cell receptor beta chains below, sequenced in a study of T cells in localized non-small cell lung cancer. Clones were sequenced by immunoSEQ multiplex PCR, and TCRdb holds only the in-frame ones, with some missing. The sample consists of about 39,000 clones, 75% to 85% of them appearing once. The input for sequencing was PBMCs, taken before any cancer treatment. These TCRs come from a woman aged 40-70 years with stage II squamous cell lung carcinoma.

This chain links TRBV25-1 with TRBJ2-5; D is unresolved. The J call may be in error: the DNA end matches TRBJ2-7 better. CDR1 is MGHDK, CDR2 SYGVNS, per germline. The CDR3 is 13 residues long. The CDR3 nucleotides read TGTGCCAGCAGTGAATATGGCAAGTACGAGCAGTACTTC. Amino acids: CASSEYGKYEQYF.

DNA for the CDR3: TGTGCCAGCAGCTTAGCGCTCCATAGCAATCAGCCCCAGCATTTT. This translates into CASSLALHSNQPQHF. The chain employs TRBV7-8 and TRBJ1-5; no clear D gene. Germline-derived CDR1 and CDR2 are SGHVS and FQNEAQ. V gave up 0 bases and J gave up 0 bases, with 6 bases separating them. The CDR3 runs 15 residues.

V gene TRBV28 combines with J gene TRBJ1-2; the D gene is possibly TRBD1 (5 bases). Germline values: CDR1 MDHEN, CDR2 SYDVKM. With 7 bases removed from V and 4 bases from J, the gap between germline ends came to 7 bases. The length of the CDR3 is 11 residues. In nucleotides, the CDR3 is TGTGCCAGCAACCAGGGCTATGGCTACACCTTC. This gives the protein CASNQGYGYTF.

This clone was found once. The chain joins TRBV12-5 to TRBJ2-3; TRBD2 agrees at 8 bases. V was pared by 4 bases and J by 1 base, with 7 bases of the junction left unmatched. The CDR3 has 16 residues. Germline loops: CDR1 LGHNT, CDR2 FRNRAP. The CDR3, as DNA: TGTGCTAGTGGTTACGGGGGGGCTAGGGGCACAGATACGCAGTATTTT. As protein: CASGYGGARGTDTQYF. The whole variable domain, filled in from reference TRBV12-5 and TRBJ2-3, reads DARVTQTPRHKVTEMGQEVTMRCQPILGHNTVFWYRQTMMQGLELLAYFRNRAPLDDSGMPKDRFSAEMPDATLATLKIQPSEPRDSAVYFCASGYGGARGTDTQYFGPGTRLTVL.

V usage is TRBV4-2 and J usage is TRBJ1-3; 8 positions agree with TRBD1. The V gene's germline CDR1 is LGHNA and CDR2 YNFKEQ. The CDR3 contains 17 residues. With 0 bases clipped from V and 4 bases from J, the junction kept 8 bases outside the gene matches. The CDR3 coding sequence is TGTGCCAGCAGCCAAGACGGCCGGGGACAGGTCGGAAACACCATATATTTT. Its translation: CASSQDGRGQVGNTIYF.

This clone was picked up one time. The chain recombines TRBV28 with TRBJ2-3; D not resolved. V lost 4 bases and J lost 2, with 4 bases in between. The length of the CDR3 is 12 residues. From germline, CDR1 is MDHEN and CDR2 SYDVKM. CDR3 DNA sequence: TGTGCCAGCAGTTCCGTCACAGATACGCAGTATTTT. It codes for CASSSVTDTQYF. The full variable domain, rest sourced from reference TRBV28 and TRBJ2-3, is DVKVTQSSRYLVKRTGEKVFLECVQDMDHENMFWYRQDPGLGLRLIYFSYDVKMKEKGDIPEGYSVSREKKERFSLILESASTNQTSMYLCASSSVTDTQYFGPGTRLTVL.

V is TRBV10-3 and J is TRBJ2-2; 9 bases are shared with TRBD2. Germline CDR1 reads ENHRY; CDR2 reads SYGVKD. The length of the CDR3 is 14 residues. Trimming removed 8 bases from V and 1 base from J; junction bases left unmatched: 2. The CDR3: CAIDSGGNTGELFF. The CDR3 DNA sequence: TGTGCCATCGATAGCGGGGGGAACACCGGGGAGCTGTTTTTT.

The V gene is TRBV6-5, the J gene TRBJ1-2; possible D gene TRBD1, 6 bases. CDR1 is MNHEY, CDR2 SVGAGI, per germline. Trimming removed 6 bases at V and 9 bases at J, with 14 bases between. This CDR3 has 12 amino acids. CDR3 DNA sequence: TGTGCCAGCAGATCCGGGACAACGAGCTACACCTTC. Translating gives CASRSGTTSYTF.

The rearrangement joins TRBV19 to TRBJ1-2, with TRBD1 as a possible D gene (5 bases). The CDR3 contains 13 residues. Trimming removed 5 bases at V and 4 bases at J, with 11 bases between. From germline, CDR1 is LNHDA and CDR2 SQIVND (reference sequence). The CDR3 region has the DNA TGTGCCAGTAGTGCAGGGCTCGGCTATGGCTACACCTTC. Its protein product is CASSAGLGYGYTF. Looking up the rest from reference TRBV19 and TRBJ1-2 gives the full variable domain: DGGITQSPKYLFRKEGQNVTLSCEQNLNHDAMYWYRQDPGQGLRLIYYSQIVNDFQKGDIAEGYSVSREKKESFPLTVTSAQKNPTAFYLCASSAGLGYGYTFGSGTRLTVV.

Turning to this clone: Other DNA sequences in the sample encode the same CDR3. The CDR3 bases are TGCAGCGCCCTGACAGGGGTAAACACCGGGGAGCTGTTTTTT. It codes for CSALTGVNTGELFF. The rearrangement links TRBV29-1 to TRBJ2-2; 8 bases fit TRBD1. J lost 2 bases, V lost 7 bases, and 6 bases had no gene match. This CDR3 spans 14 amino acids. Germline V lookup: CDR1 SQVTM, CDR2 ANQGSEA.

The V call is TRBV7-9, the J call TRBJ1-1; no definite D call. V was clipped by 0 bases and J by 1 base, with 6 bases between them. Per the germline V gene, CDR1 is SEHNR and CDR2 is FQNEAQ (reference sequence). The CDR3 is made up of 14 amino acids. CDR3: CASSLARGNTEAFF. CDR3 DNA sequence: TGTGCCAGCAGCTTAGCGCGTGGGAACACTGAAGCTTTCTTT.

V gene TRBV16 combines with J gene TRBJ1-1; D is possibly TRBD1 (5 bases). The CDR3 has 14 amino acids. Trimming removed 4 bases at V and 2 bases at J, with 11 bases between. Germline V gene data show CDR1 as KGHSY and CDR2 as FQNENV. Here the CDR3 reads CASSRSDTNTEAFF. The CDR3 bases are TGTGCCAGCAGCCGTTCGGACACTAACACTGAAGCTTTCTTT. The whole variable domain, filled in from reference TRBV16 and TRBJ1-1, reads GEEVAQTPKHLVRGEGQKAKLYCAPIKGHSYVFWYQQVLKNEFKFLISFQNENVFDETGMPKERFSAKCLPNSPCSLEIQATKLEDSAVYFCASSRSDTNTEAFFGQGTRLTVV.

The rearrangement links TRBV6-5 to TRBJ1-1; 12 bases map to TRBD1. V was pared by 0 bases and J by 6 bases, with 2 bases of the junction left unmatched. The length of the CDR3 is 15 residues. Germline CDR1 is MNHEY and CDR2 is SVGAGI. DNA of the CDR3: TGTGCCAGCAGTTACTCGGGACAGGGGGCACCTGAAGCTTTCTTT. Translated: CASSYSGQGAPEAFF.

The rearrangement links TRBV15 to TRBJ1-1; unclear D gene. This CDR3 region has 13 residues. Germline CDR1 and CDR2: LNHNV and YYDKDF (reference sequence). The V gene lost 0 bases and the J gene lost 6 bases, with 8 bases spanning the gap. This chain's CDR3 is CATSRDRTSEAFF. CDR3 sequence (DNA): TGTGCCACCAGCAGAGATCGGACCTCTGAAGCTTTCTTT.

The chain recombines TRBV7-2 with TRBJ2-1; no clear D gene. Germline V lookup: CDR1 SGHTA, CDR2 FQGNSA. CDR3 length: 13 amino acids. Between the trimmed V and J ends, which lost 1 base and 3 bases, there was a span of 4 bases. The CDR3 protein is CASSLDSYNEQFF. The DNA of the CDR3 is TGTGCCAGCAGCTTAGACAGCTACAATGAGCAGTTCTTC.

The V and J genes are TRBV6-5 and TRBJ2-1; D unresolved. Per the germline V gene, CDR1 is MNHEY and CDR2 is SVGAGI. CDR3 length: 13 amino acids. Trimming removed 0 bases from V and 13 bases from J, with 13 bases in between. CDR3 DNA sequence: TGTGCCAGCAGTTACTCGACCGGGTCTGGTCAGTTCTTC. This sequence encodes CASSYSTGSGQFF.

The rearrangement links TRBV6-5 to TRBJ1-2, with D possibly matching TRBD1 (6 bases). The germline V gene has CDR1 MNHEY and CDR2 SVGAGI. The CDR3 runs 14 residues. V was cut by 5 bases and J by 3 bases, with 13 bases left in between. DNA for the CDR3: TGTGCCAGCAGTAGACTGGGGGGCGACTATGGCTACACCTTC. Protein product: CASSRLGGDYGYTF.

This clone came up a few times. J is TRBJ2-3 and V is TRBV5-6; possible D gene TRBD2, 5 bases. V was cut by 3 bases and J by 2 bases, with 13 bases left in between. This CDR3 is 15 amino acids long. From germline, CDR1 is SGHDT and CDR2 YYEEEE. CDR3 protein: CASSYWRLNTDTQYF. The CDR3 DNA sequence: TGTGCCAGCAGCTACTGGAGGCTTAACACAGATACGCAGTATTTT.

V and J are TRBV2 and TRBJ1-1; the D is unclear. CDR1 and CDR2 (germline): SNHLY, FYNNEI. The CDR3 runs to 13 residues. V shed 7 bases and J shed 3 bases, with 12 bases lying between them. The CDR3 bases are TGTGCCAGCACCGAGGGTGATCACACTGAAGCTTTCTTT. Its protein is CASTEGDHTEAFF.

This rearrangement joins TRBV18 to TRBJ2-5; D is uncertain. V dropped 8 bases and J dropped 2 bases, with 15 bases sitting between them. The germline V gene encodes CDR1 KGHSH and CDR2 LQKENI. The CDR3 is made up of 14 amino acids. CDR3 bases: TGTGCCAGCGCTACCCTCGGCCCTCAAGAGACCCAGTACTTC. Its translation is CASATLGPQETQYF.

This clone has only a few counts. The rearrangement joins TRBV4-1 to TRBJ1-6, with TRBD1 matching over 9 bases. Germline V gives CDR1 MGHRA, CDR2 YSYEKL. The V and J ends lost 0 bases and 9 bases, in that order; junction bases with no gene match: 6. This CDR3 is 16 amino acids long. As DNA, the CDR3 is TGCGCCAGCAGCCAAGATGGGACAGGGCTGGTTTCACCCCTCCACTTT. Amino acids: CASSQDGTGLVSPLHF.

This clone was observed a few times. The chain employs TRBV15 and TRBJ2-1; no clear D gene. This CDR3 has 15 amino acids. V was shortened by 2 bases and J by 0 bases, with 8 bases between the two germline ends. Germline V gene lookup returns CDR1 LNHNV and CDR2 YYDKDF (reference sequence). The CDR3 protein is CATSRQRSSYNEQFF. The CDR3 bases are TGTGCCACCAGCAGACAGCGAAGCTCCTACAATGAGCAGTTCTTC.

The gene calls are TRBV7-8 and TRBJ2-2; D might be TRBD2 (6 bases). Per germline, CDR1 SGHVS and CDR2 FQNEAQ. The CDR3 is 14 residues long. V dropped 2 bases and J dropped 7 bases, with 11 bases sitting between them. DNA of the CDR3: TGTGCCAGCAGCTTACTAGCGTCGGGCGGGGAGCTGTTTTTT. It yields the protein CASSLLASGGELFF.

The chain joins TRBV11-1 to TRBJ2-1, with 9 bases identical to TRBD2. With 1 base clipped from V and 15 bases from J, the junction kept 10 bases outside the gene matches. CDR1 SGHAT and CDR2 FQDESV come from the germline V gene (reference sequence). The CDR3 spans 14 residues. CDR3: CASSLVVSGSGPFF. CDR3 in DNA: TGTGCCAGCAGCTTAGTCGTTAGCGGGAGCGGGCCGTTCTTC.